The T cell receptor (beta chain) described here comes from a study of OX40 agonist ivuxolimab in advanced cancers. The germline CDR1 and CDR2 sequences are SGHTA and FQGNSA. With 5 bases removed from V and 6 bases from J, the gap between germline ends came to 15 bases. The CDR3 extends over 14 amino acids. Libraries were prepared by immunoSEQ multiplex PCR; TCRdb keeps only in-frame clonotypes and omits some of them. The sample has under 85,000 clones, about 78% seen once; the top ten hold about 5.4%. The J gene is TRBJ2-3, the V gene TRBV7-2; a weak D match, TRBD2 (5 bases). The sequencing used CD4+ or CD8+ T cells sorted from blood, collected in a trial of the OX40 agonist ivuxolimab. This receptor was taken from an adult with an advanced solid tumor such as melanoma, head and neck, liver or kidney cancer. CDR3 in DNA: TGTGCCAGCAGCCCGCGACTAATTGGGGATACGCAGTATTTT. It translates to CASSPRLIGDTQYF.